Here is one T cell receptor beta chain with its context. What it recognizes is unknown. The V gene's germline CDR1 is SGHDT and CDR2 YYEEEE. This CDR3 has 14 residues. The ends were cut back, 1 base at V and 4 bases at J, with 6 bases in the middle. Clones were sequenced by immunoSEQ multiplex PCR, and TCRdb holds only the in-frame ones, with some missing. Altogether about 96,000 clones are present, under 95% being singletons, with the ten largest covering approximately 5.2%. These data originate in a study of T cell responses to AZD1222 COVID-19 vaccine. Broader study findings: The donor cohort was predominantly white British with a female majority, and clonal diversity may have been underestimated.

The source is an adult in good health. This material consisted of peripheral blood, taken on day 0 of MenACWY control vaccination. The chain carries TRBV5-6 and TRBJ1-6, with unresolved D. The CDR3 is CASSLSGYNSPLHF. The CDR3 coding sequence is TGTGCCAGCAGCTTGTCGGGTTATAATTCACCCCTCCACTTT.